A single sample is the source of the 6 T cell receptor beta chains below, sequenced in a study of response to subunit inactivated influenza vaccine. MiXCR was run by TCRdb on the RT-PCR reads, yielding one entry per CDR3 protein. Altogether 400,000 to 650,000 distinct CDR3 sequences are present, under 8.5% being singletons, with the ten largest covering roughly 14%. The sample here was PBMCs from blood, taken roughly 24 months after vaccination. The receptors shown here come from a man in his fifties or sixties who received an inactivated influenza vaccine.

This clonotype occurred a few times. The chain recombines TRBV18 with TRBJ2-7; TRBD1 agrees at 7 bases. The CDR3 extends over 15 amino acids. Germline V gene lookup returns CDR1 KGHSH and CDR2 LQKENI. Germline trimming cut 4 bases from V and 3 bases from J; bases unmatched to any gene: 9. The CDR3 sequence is CASSQGGGPGYEQYF. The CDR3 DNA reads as TGTGCCAGCTCACAAGGGGGCGGTCCGGGCTACGAGCAGTACTTC.

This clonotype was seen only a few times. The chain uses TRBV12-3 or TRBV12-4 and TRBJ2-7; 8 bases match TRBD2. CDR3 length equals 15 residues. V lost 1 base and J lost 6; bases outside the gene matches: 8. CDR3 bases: TGTGCCAGCAGTTTAGTGAAGGCGGGAGGACCCGAGCAGTACTTC. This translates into CASSLVKAGGPEQYF.

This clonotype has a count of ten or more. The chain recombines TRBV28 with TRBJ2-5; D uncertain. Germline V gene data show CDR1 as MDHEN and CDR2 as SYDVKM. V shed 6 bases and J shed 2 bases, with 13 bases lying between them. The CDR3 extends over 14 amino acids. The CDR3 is CASSPPGLQETQYF. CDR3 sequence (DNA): TGTGCCAGCAGCCCCCCCGGGTTACAAGAGACCCAGTACTTC.

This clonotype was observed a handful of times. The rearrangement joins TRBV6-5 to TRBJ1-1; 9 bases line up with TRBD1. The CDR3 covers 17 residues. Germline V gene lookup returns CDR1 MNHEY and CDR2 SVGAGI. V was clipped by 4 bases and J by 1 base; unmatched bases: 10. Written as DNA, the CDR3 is TGTGCCAGCAGTTGGGTGGGGGAGACAGGGGGGAACACTGAAGCTTTCTTT. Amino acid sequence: CASSWVGETGGNTEAFF.

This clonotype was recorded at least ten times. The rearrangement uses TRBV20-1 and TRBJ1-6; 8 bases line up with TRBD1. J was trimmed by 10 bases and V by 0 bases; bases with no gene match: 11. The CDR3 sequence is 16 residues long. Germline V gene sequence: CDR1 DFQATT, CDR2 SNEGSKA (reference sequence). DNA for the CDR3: TGCAGTGCTAGAGATTCGCGGACAGGGACAGGATCACCCCTCCACTTT. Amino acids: CSARDSRTGTGSPLHF.

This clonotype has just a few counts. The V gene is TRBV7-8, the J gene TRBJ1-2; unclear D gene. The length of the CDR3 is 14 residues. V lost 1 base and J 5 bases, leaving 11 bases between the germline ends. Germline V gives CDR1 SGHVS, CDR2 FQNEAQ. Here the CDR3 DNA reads TGTGCCAGCAGCTTAGGTTCCCTTGAATATGGCTACACCTTC. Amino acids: CASSLGSLEYGYTF.